This T cell receptor (beta chain) is drawn from a study of diagnostic markers for celiac disease (dated by TCRdb to 2018 to 2020). Concerning this clonotype: Its antigen is currently not known.

Sequencing relied on an Illumina MiSeq. The reads underwent TCRdb reprocessing, giving one record for each CDR3 protein sequence and no DNA. This sample's records show just over 7,500 distinct CDR3 sequences. The biggest ten clones account for around 6% of the sample. Counted from cysteine to phenylalanine, this CDR3 has 14 amino acids. No DNA is listed. The sequence is built from TRBV12-3 or TRBV12-4 and TRBJ2-1; lacking DNA, the TRBD1 call made by TCRdb goes unchecked. The receptor's source is a human donor. This table probably holds off-target reads from a library built for another chain. The source material was either unsorted cells or a sorted T cell fraction (not recorded which). The CDR3 loop reads CASSFTARGPREFF.